This T cell receptor (beta chain) was found in a study of tumor-infiltrating lymphocytes in glioblastoma multiforme. Note on this clonotype: What it binds is not known.

The CDR3 runs 15 residues. V shed 5 bases and J 5 bases; nucleotides not matched to a gene: 8. Germline CDR1 SGHAT, CDR2 FQNNGV. The study, taken as a whole, reports: TCR plus mutation findings rest on a single glioblastoma patient. Unequal TCR RNA per T cell might skew measured clone sizes.

Multiple V-beta primers and a C-beta primer amplified TCRB from RNA. A C-beta primer primed TCRB cDNA from 0.4 to 0.55 ug RNA. TCRdb re-analysed the multiplex PCR reads in MiXCR, keeping a single row per CDR3 protein. This sample carries about 32,000 distinct CDR3 sequences, roughly 64% of them seen once, and the ten largest clones take approximately 35%. Source material: brain tumor tissue. This receptor was identified in a male donor with glioblastoma. J is TRBJ2-7 and V is TRBV11-2; 11 bases match TRBD2. The CDR3 sequence is CASSDSGRARHEQYF. Here the CDR3 DNA reads TGTGCCAGCAGCGATAGCGGGAGGGCCAGGCACGAGCAGTACTTC. Full variable domain (remainder filled in from reference TRBV11-2 and TRBJ2-7): EAGVAQSPRYKIIEKRQSVAFWCNPISGHATLYWYQQILGQGPKLLIQFQNNGVVDDSQLPKDRFSAERLKGVDSTLKIQPAKLEDSAVYLCASSDSGRARHEQYFGPGTRLTVT.